This is a list of T cell receptor beta chains from one sample in a study of early stage breast cancer tumors. Repertoires were generated with immunoSEQ multiplex PCR, while TCRdb's copy carries only in-frame clones and drops some. The sample holds about 48,000 clones, approximately 83% seen once. The material sequenced was blood. These receptors were collected from a person between 50 and 60 years old with breast cancer. Each CDR3 is given with its conserved first and last residue. The order of the fields is clone size, V gene, CDR3 length, D gene, J gene, CDR3 protein, CDR3 DNA. A D gene is named only where the DNA matches it firmly. Size is omitted from some rows. Given values are once, few, many or a class for expanded clones.

clone_size: .; v_call: TRBV9; cdr3_length: 15; d_call: TRBD2; j_call: TRBJ2-1; cdr3_aa: CASSLRLAGRNEQFF; cdr3_nt: TGTGCCAGCAGCTTAAGACTAGCGGGTCGCAATGAGCAGTTCTTC
clone_size: .; v_call: TRBV10-3; cdr3_length: 14; d_call: TRBD1; j_call: TRBJ2-6; cdr3_aa: CASYRGNGANVLTF; cdr3_nt: TGTGCCAGCTACAGGGGGAATGGGGCCAACGTCCTGACTTTC
clone_size: .; v_call: TRBV7-9; cdr3_length: 14; d_call: .; j_call: TRBJ2-5; cdr3_aa: CASSAEVGGETQYF; cdr3_nt: TGTGCCAGCAGCGCAGAAGTCGGGGGTGAGACCCAGTACTTC
clone_size: .; v_call: TRBV2; cdr3_length: 14; d_call: .; j_call: TRBJ2-7; cdr3_aa: CASTLQGPNYEQYF; cdr3_nt: TGTGCCAGCACGCTCCAGGGCCCCAACTACGAGCAGTACTTC
clone_size: .; v_call: TRBV19; cdr3_length: 13; d_call: .; j_call: TRBJ1-6; cdr3_aa: CASSVEGRSPLHF; cdr3_nt: TGTGCCAGTAGTGTGGAGGGCCGTTCACCCCTCCACTTT
clone_size: .; v_call: TRBV15; cdr3_length: 18; d_call: .; j_call: TRBJ2-7; cdr3_aa: CATSRDPHYLEGRYEQYF; cdr3_nt: TGTGCCACCAGCAGAGATCCTCATTACCTAGAGGGAAGGTACGAGCAGTACTTC
clone_size: .; v_call: TRBV2; cdr3_length: 15; d_call: .; j_call: TRBJ2-7; cdr3_aa: CASSGGVGPSYEQYF; cdr3_nt: TGTGCCAGCAGTGGAGGGGTCGGGCCTTCCTACGAGCAGTACTTC
clone_size: .; v_call: TRBV2; cdr3_length: 15; d_call: TRBD1; j_call: TRBJ1-1; cdr3_aa: CASSPTGGWDTEAFF; cdr3_nt: TGTGCCAGCAGTCCCACAGGGGGCTGGGACACTGAAGCTTTCTTT
clone_size: .; v_call: TRBV29-1; cdr3_length: 13; d_call: TRBD1; j_call: TRBJ1-1; cdr3_aa: CSAAGTGDTEAFF; cdr3_nt: TGCAGCGCTGCCGGGACAGGGGACACTGAAGCTTTCTTT
clone_size: .; v_call: TRBV15; cdr3_length: 15; d_call: TRBD2; j_call: TRBJ2-3; cdr3_aa: CATSRLAGGSDTQYF; cdr3_nt: TGTGCCACCAGCAGACTAGCGGGGGGGTCAGATACGCAGTATTTT
clone_size: .; v_call: TRBV5-1; cdr3_length: 17; d_call: TRBD1; j_call: TRBJ2-5; cdr3_aa: CASGTTPLGQTQETQYF; cdr3_nt: TGCGCCAGCGGTACCACTCCCTTGGGACAGACCCAAGAGACCCAGTACTTC
clone_size: .; v_call: TRBV7-9; cdr3_length: 16; d_call: .; j_call: TRBJ2-5; cdr3_aa: CASSSSHRGGQETQYF; cdr3_nt: TGTGCCAGCAGTTCCTCTCATCGTGGGGGTCAAGAGACCCAGTACTTC
clone_size: .; v_call: TRBV7-2; cdr3_length: 13; d_call: TRBD1; j_call: TRBJ2-5; cdr3_aa: CASSLGQVETQYF; cdr3_nt: TGTGCCAGCAGCCTCGGACAGGTGGAGACCCAGTACTTC
clone_size: once; v_call: TRBV19; cdr3_length: 11; d_call: .; j_call: TRBJ2-1; cdr3_aa: CASRAYNEQFF; cdr3_nt: TGTGCCAGTCGAGCTTACAATGAGCAGTTCTTC
clone_size: .; v_call: TRBV14; cdr3_length: 14; d_call: .; j_call: TRBJ1-1; cdr3_aa: CASSQVYPIVEAFF; cdr3_nt: TGTGCCAGCAGCCAAGTTTATCCAATCGTTGAAGCTTTCTTT
clone_size: .; v_call: TRBV7-2; cdr3_length: 15; d_call: .; j_call: TRBJ2-7; cdr3_aa: CASSLNAGGHYEQYF; cdr3_nt: TGTGCCAGCAGCTTAAATGCCGGGGGCCACTACGAGCAGTACTTC
clone_size: .; v_call: TRBV5-1; cdr3_length: 15; d_call: TRBD2; j_call: TRBJ2-3; cdr3_aa: CASSLAAGVTDTQYF; cdr3_nt: TGCGCCAGCAGCTTGGCGGCGGGAGTCACAGATACGCAGTATTTT
clone_size: .; v_call: TRBV6-6; cdr3_length: 13; d_call: .; j_call: TRBJ1-1; cdr3_aa: CASSLGVNTEAFF; cdr3_nt: TGTGCCAGCAGTTTGGGGGTGAACACTGAAGCTTTCTTT
clone_size: few; v_call: TRBV25-1; cdr3_length: 13; d_call: .; j_call: TRBJ2-3; cdr3_aa: CASSTTVTDTQYF; cdr3_nt: TGTGCCAGCAGTACAACAGTCACAGATACGCAGTATTTT
clone_size: .; v_call: TRBV6-5; cdr3_length: 15; d_call: TRBD1; j_call: TRBJ2-5; cdr3_aa: CASRGQGQGWETQYF; cdr3_nt: TGTGCCAGCCGGGGCCAGGGACAGGGATGGGAGACCCAGTACTTC
clone_size: .; v_call: TRBV9; cdr3_length: 14; d_call: .; j_call: TRBJ1-1; cdr3_aa: CASSASHPNTEAFF; cdr3_nt: TGTGCCAGCAGCGCGAGCCACCCGAACACTGAAGCTTTCTTT
clone_size: .; v_call: TRBV7-9; cdr3_length: 14; d_call: .; j_call: TRBJ2-5; cdr3_aa: CASSLILEVETQYF; cdr3_nt: TGTGCCAGCAGCTTAATCCTAGAGGTGGAGACCCAGTACTTC
clone_size: .; v_call: TRBV2; cdr3_length: 16; d_call: .; j_call: TRBJ1-2; cdr3_aa: CASSEALPGNGYGYTF; cdr3_nt: TGTGCCAGCAGTGAAGCGCTTCCGGGGAACGGCTATGGCTACACCTTC
clone_size: .; v_call: TRBV11-3; cdr3_length: 14; d_call: TRBD1; j_call: TRBJ2-1; cdr3_aa: CASSLMDRDNEQFF; cdr3_nt: TGTGCCAGCAGCTTAATGGACAGGGACAATGAGCAGTTCTTC
clone_size: .; v_call: TRBV7-2; cdr3_length: 15; d_call: .; j_call: TRBJ2-7; cdr3_aa: CASSLQAGVGYEQYF; cdr3_nt: TGTGCCAGCAGCTTACAGGCAGGGGTAGGCTACGAGCAGTACTTC
clone_size: .; v_call: TRBV9; cdr3_length: 15; d_call: .; j_call: TRBJ2-5; cdr3_aa: CASSVASGGLETQYF; cdr3_nt: TGTGCCAGCAGCGTAGCCTCCGGGGGGCTGGAGACCCAGTACTTC
clone_size: .; v_call: TRBV19; cdr3_length: 14; d_call: TRBD1; j_call: TRBJ1-2; cdr3_aa: CASRAPDRAHGYTF; cdr3_nt: TGTGCCAGTAGGGCCCCGGACAGGGCTCATGGCTACACCTTC
clone_size: once; v_call: TRBV5-4; cdr3_length: 14; d_call: TRBD2; j_call: TRBJ2-3; cdr3_aa: CASSLSGGRDTQYF; cdr3_nt: TGTGCCAGCAGCCTTAGCGGGGGGAGGGATACGCAGTATTTT
clone_size: .; v_call: TRBV27; cdr3_length: 16; d_call: .; j_call: TRBJ2-7; cdr3_aa: CASSLVASRVSYEQYF; cdr3_nt: TGTGCCAGCAGTTTAGTAGCGTCCAGAGTCTCCTACGAGCAGTACTTC
clone_size: .; v_call: TRBV5-4; cdr3_length: 14; d_call: TRBD1; j_call: TRBJ2-3; cdr3_aa: CASSLGGQKDTQYF; cdr3_nt: TGTGCCAGCAGCTTGGGGGGACAGAAAGATACGCAGTATTTT
clone_size: .; v_call: TRBV28; cdr3_length: 13; d_call: .; j_call: TRBJ1-5; cdr3_aa: CASSYGSNQPQHF; cdr3_nt: TGTGCCAGCAGTTATGGGAGCAATCAGCCCCAGCATTTT
clone_size: .; v_call: TRBV7-6; cdr3_length: 15; d_call: TRBD2; j_call: TRBJ2-5; cdr3_aa: CASSLGGGSIETQYF; cdr3_nt: TGTGCCAGCAGCTTAGGGGGAGGGAGTATAGAGACCCAGTACTTC
clone_size: .; v_call: TRBV9; cdr3_length: 15; d_call: .; j_call: TRBJ2-5; cdr3_aa: CASSVDGQNQETQYF; cdr3_nt: TGTGCCAGCAGCGTAGATGGGCAGAACCAAGAGACCCAGTACTTC
clone_size: .; v_call: TRBV6-1; cdr3_length: 15; d_call: TRBD2; j_call: TRBJ2-3; cdr3_aa: CASSKTSGPQDTQYF; cdr3_nt: TGTGCCAGCAGTAAGACTAGCGGACCTCAAGATACGCAGTATTTT
clone_size: .; v_call: TRBV10-1; cdr3_length: 16; d_call: .; j_call: TRBJ1-1; cdr3_aa: CASSESNGGTNTEAFF; cdr3_nt: TGCGCCAGCAGTGAGTCGAATGGCGGAACGAACACTGAAGCTTTCTTT
clone_size: .; v_call: TRBV5-1; cdr3_length: 15; d_call: .; j_call: TRBJ2-1; cdr3_aa: CASTYSGQGGNEQFF; cdr3_nt: TGCGCCAGCACCTATTCTGGGCAGGGTGGGAATGAGCAGTTCTTC
clone_size: .; v_call: TRBV5-1; cdr3_length: 14; d_call: TRBD2; j_call: TRBJ2-3; cdr3_aa: CASSTRERWDTQYF; cdr3_nt: TGCGCCAGCAGTACGCGGGAGAGGTGGGATACGCAGTATTTT
clone_size: .; v_call: TRBV5-1; cdr3_length: 16; d_call: TRBD1; j_call: TRBJ2-5; cdr3_aa: CASSRDRAPLQETQYF; cdr3_nt: TGCGCCAGCAGCCGGGACAGGGCTCCCCTCCAAGAGACCCAGTACTTC
clone_size: few; v_call: TRBV6-5; cdr3_length: 14; d_call: TRBD1; j_call: TRBJ1-6; cdr3_aa: CASMRQGNNSPLHF; cdr3_nt: TGTGCCAGCATGAGACAGGGTAACAATTCACCCCTCCACTTT
clone_size: .; v_call: TRBV6-5; cdr3_length: 12; d_call: .; j_call: TRBJ2-7; cdr3_aa: CASSDSIDEQYF; cdr3_nt: TGTGCCAGCAGTGACAGTATTGACGAGCAGTACTTC
clone_size: .; v_call: TRBV18; cdr3_length: 14; d_call: TRBD1; j_call: TRBJ2-3; cdr3_aa: CASSSTGYTDTQYF; cdr3_nt: TGTGCCAGCTCATCGACAGGGTACACAGATACGCAGTATTTT
clone_size: once; v_call: TRBV27; cdr3_length: 13; d_call: TRBD2; j_call: TRBJ2-1; cdr3_aa: CASSFRGRAEQFF; cdr3_nt: TGTGCCAGCAGTTTTCGCGGGAGGGCTGAGCAGTTCTTC
clone_size: once; v_call: TRBV18; cdr3_length: 12; d_call: .; j_call: TRBJ1-4; cdr3_aa: CASSPQLEKLFF; cdr3_nt: TGTGCCAGCTCACCGCAACTTGAAAAACTGTTTTTT
clone_size: .; v_call: TRBV25-1; cdr3_length: 15; d_call: TRBD2; j_call: TRBJ2-3; cdr3_aa: CASSVQLAGSDTQYF; cdr3_nt: TGTGCCAGCAGTGTCCAACTAGCGGGGTCAGATACGCAGTATTTT
clone_size: .; v_call: TRBV7-2; cdr3_length: 16; d_call: TRBD2; j_call: TRBJ2-5; cdr3_aa: CASSLAGTSGQETQYF; cdr3_nt: TGTGCCAGCAGCTTAGCGGGGACTAGCGGACAAGAGACCCAGTACTTC
clone_size: .; v_call: TRBV28; cdr3_length: 13; d_call: .; j_call: TRBJ1-5; cdr3_aa: CASSFDGGGPQHF; cdr3_nt: TGTGCCAGCAGTTTTGACGGCGGTGGGCCCCAGCATTTT